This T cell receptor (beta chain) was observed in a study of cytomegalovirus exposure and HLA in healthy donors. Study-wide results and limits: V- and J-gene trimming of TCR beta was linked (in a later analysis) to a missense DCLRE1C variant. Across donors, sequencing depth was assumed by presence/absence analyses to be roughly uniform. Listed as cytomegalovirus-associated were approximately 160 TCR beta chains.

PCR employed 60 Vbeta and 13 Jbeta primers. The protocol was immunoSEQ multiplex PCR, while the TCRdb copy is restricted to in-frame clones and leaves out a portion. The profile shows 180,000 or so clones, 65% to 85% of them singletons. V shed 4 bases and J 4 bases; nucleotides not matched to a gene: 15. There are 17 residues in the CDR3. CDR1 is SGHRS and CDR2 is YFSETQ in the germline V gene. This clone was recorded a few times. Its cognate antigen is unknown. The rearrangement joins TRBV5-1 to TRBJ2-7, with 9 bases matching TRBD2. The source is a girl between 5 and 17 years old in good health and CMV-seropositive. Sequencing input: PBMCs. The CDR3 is CASSREISGSLNYEQYF. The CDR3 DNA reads TGCGCCAGCAGCCGAGAGATTAGCGGGAGCTTGAATTACGAGCAGTACTTC.